These 27 T cell receptor beta chains came from one sample sequenced in a study of blood T cell repertoires in COVID-19. This table comes from immunoSEQ multiplex PCR, and its TCRdb copy is limited to in-frame clones, with some not included. The sample lists about 400,000 clones; about 90% were seen once. The sample was PBMCs or T cells enriched from blood (not recorded which). The source of these receptors is a woman in her 30s who had recovered from COVID-19.

V gene TRBV6-2 or TRBV6-3 combines with J gene TRBJ2-1; TRBD2 is a possible D gene (5 bases). V lost 1 base to trimming and J lost 0 bases, with 10 bases between them. CDR1 is MNHEY and CDR2 is SVGEGT in the germline V gene. This CDR3 region has 16 residues. DNA of the CDR3: TGTGCCAGCAGTTACTATACGGGGTTCTCCTACAATGAGCAGTTCTTC. Translated: CASSYYTGFSYNEQFF.

The chain carries TRBV27 and TRBJ1-6; D is uncertain. Germline CDR1 MNHEY, CDR2 SMNVEV (reference sequence). CDR3 size: 14 residues. Trimming removed 0 bases at V and 7 bases at J, with 7 bases between. Written as DNA, the CDR3 is TGTGCCAGCAGTTTATCACGGGAAAATTCACCCCTCCACTTT. Its translation: CASSLSRENSPLHF.

This sequence joins TRBV10-3 and TRBJ2-1; 14 nucleotides align to TRBD2. CDR1 is ENHRY and CDR2 is SYGVKD in the germline V gene. The CDR3 spans 17 residues. V was clipped by 2 bases and J by 8 bases; unmatched bases: 8. The CDR3 region is CAISERTGLAGDDEQFF. CDR3 DNA sequence: TGTGCCATCAGTGAGCGAACGGGACTAGCGGGGGACGATGAGCAGTTCTTC.

CDR3: CASSLAGGDGYTF. In DNA form, the CDR3 reads TGTGCCAGCAGCTTAGCGGGAGGGGACGGCTACACCTTC. This chain joins TRBV13 and TRBJ1-2, with D possibly TRBD1 on 5 matching bases. Germline CDR1 PRHDT, CDR2 FYEKMQ (reference sequence). The V and J ends lost 1 base and 8 bases respectively, with 11 bases between them. This CDR3 has 13 residues.

In DNA, the CDR3 is TGTGCCTGGAGTGTACAGGGAAAGGGCTACACCTTC. Its protein is CAWSVQGKGYTF. This chain connects TRBV30 to TRBJ1-2; D might be TRBD1 (6 bases). V gave up 0 bases and J gave up 8 bases, with 10 bases separating them. The CDR3 is 12 amino acids. Germline values: CDR1 GTSNPN, CDR2 SVGIG (reference sequence).

This clone was recorded once. The V call is TRBV10-3, the J call TRBJ2-7; TRBD2 matches 12 bases. CDR1 is ENHRY, CDR2 SYGVKD, per germline. This CDR3 has 15 residues. Trimming cost V 6 bases and J 5 bases; bases outside gene matches: 8. The CDR3 DNA reads as TGTGCCATCAGAAAGACTAGCGGGAGCCCCCACGAGCAGTACTTC. Encoded protein: CAIRKTSGSPHEQYF.

This clone came up a few times. The chain recombines TRBV10-3 with TRBJ1-2, with a weak D call TRBD1 (5 bases). Looked up from germline, CDR1 is ENHRY and CDR2 is SYGVKD. The CDR3 has 12 residues. Trimming cost V 4 bases and J 5 bases, with 8 bases left between them. The CDR3 DNA reads as TGTGCCATCAGTGTGGCAGGGTATGGCTACACCTTC. Translation: CAISVAGYGYTF.

The chain employs TRBV28 and TRBJ2-1; possibly TRBD2 for D (5 bases). Germline CDR1 and CDR2: MDHEN and SYDVKM. V was shortened by 3 bases and J by 9 bases, with 9 bases between the two germline ends. This CDR3 has 12 residues. The CDR3 loop reads CASSFPGSEQFF. The DNA of the CDR3 is TGTGCCAGCAGTTTTCCGGGGTCTGAGCAGTTCTTC.

The rearrangement links TRBV3-1 (or the pseudogene TRBV3-2) to TRBJ1-2, with 8 bases matching TRBD1. The germline gives CDR1 LGHDT, CDR2 YNNKEL (reference sequence). The CDR3 covers 15 residues. V lost 1 base to trimming and J lost 6 bases; unmatched junction nucleotides: 7. DNA for the CDR3: TGTGCCAGCAGCCAAGTGGGCGGCAGGGGGCATGGCTACACCTTC. Translating gives CASSQVGGRGHGYTF.

Comment on this clone: The junction shows a germline mismatch at one end, possibly a read error. The V gene is TRBV5-5, the J gene TRBJ2-1, with TRBD2 identical over 9 bases. Germline CDR1 is SGHKS and CDR2 is YYEKEE (reference sequence). The CDR3 loop spans 15 amino acids. CDR3 in amino acids: CASSLGGRAYDEQFF. The CDR3 DNA follows: TGTGCCAGCAGCTTGGGCGGGAGGGCCTACGATGAGCAGTTCTTC.

The chain couples TRBV19 to TRBJ2-6, with TRBD2 as a possible D gene (6 bases). The germline gives CDR1 LNHDA, CDR2 SQIVND (reference sequence). This CDR3 contains 20 residues. The germline V and J ends were trimmed by 3 bases and 1 base, with 22 bases remaining between them. The CDR3 spells CASSIQIIAGLLSGANVLTF. The CDR3 DNA reads TGTGCCAGTAGTATCCAAATCATCGCGGGACTGCTATCTGGGGCCAACGTCCTGACTTTC.

This chain links TRBV5-6 with TRBJ2-2, with TRBD2 matching over 8 bases. V dropped 0 bases and J dropped 7; count of bases not matched to a gene: 5. Germline V gene data show CDR1 as SGHDT and CDR2 as YYEEEE. The CDR3 is 15 amino acids. CDR3 DNA sequence: TGTGCCAGCAGCTTGGAAGGACTAGCTATCGGGGAGCTGTTTTTT. Translation gives CASSLEGLAIGELFF. Using reference TRBV5-6 and TRBJ2-2 for the parts outside the CDR3, the full variable domain is DAGVTQSPTHLIKTRGQQVTLRCSPKSGHDTVSWYQQALGQGPQFIFQYYEEEERQRGNFPDRFSGHQFPNYSSELNVNALLLGDSALYLCASSLEGLAIGELFFGEGSRLTVL.

The V gene is TRBV3-1 (or the pseudogene TRBV3-2), the J gene TRBJ1-3; weak D call: TRBD1 (5 bases). The V gene lost 6 bases and the J gene lost 0 bases, with 9 bases spanning the gap. Germline V gene data show CDR1 as LGHDT and CDR2 as YNNKEL (reference sequence). There are 14 residues in the CDR3. CDR3 sequence reads: CASREGLSGNTIYF. The CDR3 DNA follows: TGTGCCAGCAGAGAGGGACTCTCTGGAAACACCATATATTTT.

The DNA for the CDR3 is TGTGCCAGCAGCCCTTTAGCGGGAGAAGAGACCCAGTACTTC. Protein sequence: CASSPLAGEETQYF. The V gene is TRBV11-2, the J gene TRBJ2-5, with TRBD2 matching over 9 bases. There are 14 residues in the CDR3. Trimming at V came to 5 bases and at J to 3 bases, leaving 4 bases not matched to a gene. Germline V gene sequence: CDR1 SGHAT, CDR2 FQNNGV.

The chain carries TRBV6-7 and TRBJ1-5; TRBD1 is a possible D gene (5 bases). TRBV6-7 is placed among ORFs of uncertain function. V lost 2 bases, J lost 5 bases, and 10 bases lay in between. The CDR3 loop spans 14 amino acids. This chain's CDR3 is CASSYGAGYQPQHF. The CDR3 DNA reads TGTGCCAGCAGTTACGGGGCAGGTTATCAGCCCCAGCATTTT.

This chain uses TRBV7-9 with TRBJ1-4; 7 bases are shared with TRBD1. Germline CDR1 reads SEHNR; CDR2 reads FQNEAQ (reference sequence). The CDR3 totals 14 residues. V was pared by 5 bases and J by 5 bases, with 5 bases of the junction left unmatched. Written as DNA, the CDR3 is TGTGCCAGCAGCAGACAGGGATGGAATGAAAAACTGTTTTTT. Amino acid sequence: CASSRQGWNEKLFF.

CDR3 loop: CASSWVGAENTEAFF. In DNA, the CDR3 is TGTGCCAGCAGTTGGGTGGGGGCCGAGAACACTGAAGCTTTCTTT. The chain uses TRBV28 and TRBJ1-1, with a possible D match to TRBD1 (6 bases). Looked up from germline, CDR1 is MDHEN and CDR2 is SYDVKM. V was pared by 4 bases and J by 1 base, with 13 bases between. The CDR3 length is 15 residues.

This chain joins TRBV27 and TRBJ2-6; tentatively, D is TRBD1 (5 bases). In germline, CDR1 is MNHEY, CDR2 SMNVEV (reference sequence). The CDR3 loop spans 18 amino acids. V was trimmed by 0 bases and J by 2 bases, leaving 14 bases between them. The CDR3 protein is CASSLSAGQSPGANVLTF. The CDR3 region has the DNA TGTGCCAGCAGTTTATCGGCAGGGCAAAGTCCTGGGGCCAACGTCCTGACTTTC.

This rearrangement joins TRBV2 to TRBJ2-7; 7 nucleotides match TRBD1. V shed 6 bases, J shed 3 bases, and the junction held 11 bases outside the gene matches. Germline V gene sequence: CDR1 SNHLY, CDR2 FYNNEI. This CDR3 comprises 15 residues. The CDR3 sequence is CASSAETGTDYEQYF. DNA for the CDR3: TGTGCCAGCAGCGCCGAGACAGGGACCGACTACGAGCAGTACTTC. Filled out from reference TRBV2 and TRBJ2-7, the complete variable domain reads EPEVTQTPSHQVTQMGQEVILRCVPISNHLYFYWYRQILGQKVEFLVSFYNNEISEKSEIFDDQFSVERPDGSNFTLKIRSTKLEDSAMYFCASSAETGTDYEQYFGPGTRLTVT.

The CDR3 region is CASNKRAGIGNEQFF. The CDR3 DNA follows: TGTGCCAGCAATAAACGAGCGGGAATTGGCAATGAGCAGTTCTTC. The chain recombines TRBV6-5 with TRBJ2-1; 7 nucleotides line up with TRBD2. Germline CDR1 MNHEY, CDR2 SVGAGI. The CDR3 is made up of 15 amino acids. V dropped 7 bases and J dropped 6; count of bases not matched to a gene: 12.

The rearrangement uses TRBV15 and TRBJ1-3, with D hard to call. V lost 1 base and J 4 bases, leaving 14 bases between the germline ends. The CDR3 contains 16 residues. In germline, CDR1 is LNHNV, CDR2 YYDKDF (reference sequence). The CDR3 reads CATSRVVRQTGNTIYF. CDR3 DNA sequence: TGTGCCACCAGCAGAGTAGTGAGGCAGACGGGAAACACCATATATTTT.

This clone was counted between two and nine times. The V gene is TRBV5-1, the J gene TRBJ2-7, with 8 positions matching TRBD2. V dropped 1 base and J dropped 3; count of bases not matched to a gene: 3. Germline-derived CDR1 and CDR2 are SGHRS and YFSETQ. CDR3 length: 14 amino acids. CDR3 DNA sequence: TGCGCCAGCAGCTTGCTGCGGGGGGACTACGAGCAGTACTTC. It codes for CASSLLRGDYEQYF.

For the CDR3, the DNA is TGTGCCAGCAGTTACGGGACAGGGGGCTATGGCTACACCTTC. Its translation is CASSYGTGGYGYTF. The chain joins TRBV6-5 to TRBJ1-2, with 11 bases that match TRBD1. Germline-derived CDR1 and CDR2 are MNHEY and SVGAGI. The CDR3 contains 14 residues. J was trimmed by 4 bases and V by 2 bases; bases with no gene match: 0.

This clone was detected a few times. The gene calls are TRBV25-1 and TRBJ2-2; possible D gene TRBD2, 5 bases. Germline V CDR1 and CDR2: MGHDK, SYGVNS. CDR3 length equals 15 residues. Trimming left V 2 bases short and J 7 bases short, with 14 bases between. CDR3 in amino acids: CASSETGHRGGELFF. The CDR3, as DNA: TGTGCCAGCAGTGAAACGGGTCATCGGGGCGGGGAGCTGTTTTTT. Combining the CDR3 with reference TRBV25-1 and TRBJ2-2 gives the whole variable domain EADIYQTPRYLVIGTGKKITLECSQTMGHDKMYWYQQDPGMELHLIHYSYGVNSTEKGDLSSESTVSRIRTEHFPLTLESARPSHTSQYLCASSETGHRGGELFFGEGSRLTVL.

This chain links TRBV5-8 with TRBJ2-7; D may be TRBD1 (5 bases). The CDR3 runs to 13 residues. V lost 3 bases, J lost 2 bases, and 9 bases lay in between. Germline V gene data show CDR1 as SGHTS and CDR2 as YDEGEE. The CDR3 DNA follows: TGTGCCAGCAGCTCCCGACAGCCCTACGAGCAGTACTTC. Amino acid sequence: CASSSRQPYEQYF.

V usage is TRBV7-8 and J usage is TRBJ2-2; maybe TRBD2 (6 bases). Trimming shortened V by 2 bases and J by 4 bases, and 11 bases separated the two germline ends. The CDR3 covers 15 residues. The germline CDR1 and CDR2 sequences are SGHVS and FQNEAQ. The CDR3 loop reads CASSLQGGATGELFF. The CDR3 bases are TGTGCCAGCAGCTTACAAGGAGGGGCCACCGGGGAGCTGTTTTTT.

V usage is TRBV4-1 and J usage is TRBJ1-3; 9 bases are shared with TRBD1. Germline trimming cut 3 bases from V and 3 bases from J; bases unmatched to any gene: 6. Germline-derived CDR1 and CDR2 are MGHRA and YSYEKL. CDR3 length: 16 residues. DNA for the CDR3: TGCGCCAGCAGCCACACGGGACAGGGATTTGGAAACACCATATATTTT. Translating gives CASSHTGQGFGNTIYF.